These 28 T cell receptor beta chains were sequenced from one sample in a study of spatial heterogeneity in lung cancer (dated by TCRdb to between 2018 and 2020). The library was built by means of 5' RACE. Sequenced on a NextSeq 500. In TCRdb, the public reads were trimmed at Q25 with fastp and aligned with MiXCR, with productive beta chains retained. Each entry merges the rows of one CDR3 protein and shows their most common DNA and genes. In this sample the table shows 20,000 to 25,000 distinct CDR3 sequences, 4.5% to 5% of which occur a single time. About 7.7% of the sample lies in the top ten. The time point label for this specimen denotes: sample taken at primary tumor resection. TCR sequencing used whole RNA extracted from tumor and nontumor lung tissue, or from cryopreserved PBMC samples, without cell sorting. This sample comprised PBMCs, obtained at surgery. These receptors were collected from a male donor with early-stage non-small cell lung cancer.

This clonotype was seen ten or more times. V gene TRBV20-1 combines with J gene TRBJ2-7; D is perhaps TRBD1 (5 bases). The V gene's germline CDR1 is DFQATT and CDR2 SNEGSKA (reference sequence). The CDR3 is 14 amino acids. V lost 1 base and J lost 5, with 15 bases in between. Here the CDR3 reads CSARGARDHHEQYF. CDR3 bases: TGCAGTGCTAGAGGGGCCAGGGATCACCACGAGCAGTACTTC.

This chain joins TRBV6-1 and TRBJ1-4; 8 bases match TRBD1. V was clipped by 1 base and J by 7 bases; unmatched bases: 2. CDR3 length equals 14 residues. The germline V gene encodes CDR1 MNHNS and CDR2 SASEGT. CDR3 loop: CASSEGGTGEKLFF. The CDR3 coding sequence is TGTGCCAGCAGTGAAGGTGGGACAGGTGAAAAACTGTTTTTT.

This clonotype has ten or more counts. The rearrangement links TRBV28 to TRBJ1-2, with 10 positions matching TRBD1. Losses at the gene ends were 5 bases for V and 7 bases for J; bases not matched to a gene: 4. The CDR3 has 13 amino acids. CDR1 and CDR2 from the germline V gene are MDHEN and SYDVKM. The CDR3 nucleotides read TGTGCCAGCAGTCTGACAGGGGGCGGTGGCTACACCTTC. It is translated as CASSLTGGGGYTF.

This clonotype has at least ten counts. The V gene is TRBV20-1, the J gene TRBJ1-1; TRBD1 agrees at 7 bases. CDR3 length: 16 residues. The germline gives CDR1 DFQATT, CDR2 SNEGSKA (reference sequence). V was pared by 2 bases and J by 1 base, with 10 bases of the junction left unmatched. CDR3 sequence reads: CSARRQGDLQNTEAFF. The CDR3 DNA reads as TGCAGTGCTAGAAGGCAGGGGGATCTACAGAACACTGAAGCTTTCTTT.

The sample holds many counts of this clonotype. The CDR3 region has the DNA TGTGCCAGCAGCGCCGGGACAGGGGTAACCGGGGAGCTGTTTTTT. This codes for CASSAGTGVTGELFF. The gene calls are TRBV3-1 and TRBJ2-2; 10 bases map to TRBD1. CDR1 LGHDT and CDR2 YNNKEL come from the germline V gene (reference sequence). CDR3 length: 15 amino acids. J was trimmed by 5 bases and V by 5 bases; bases with no gene match: 5.

This clonotype was seen ten or more times. V and J are TRBV7-9 and TRBJ2-5; D is perhaps TRBD2 (9 bases). There are 19 residues in the CDR3. Trimming removed 5 bases from V and 5 bases from J, with 30 bases in between. Germline CDR1 is SEHNR and CDR2 is FQNEAQ (reference sequence). The CDR3 nucleotides read TGTGCCAGCAGCCCGGCAGCGACAGGGGCGGGAGGGAGCGAGGAGACCCAGTACTTC. Protein: CASSPAATGAGGSEETQYF.

This clonotype was recorded many times. The chain combines TRBV5-1 with TRBJ2-7; no definite D call. CDR3 size: 12 residues. V was cut by 0 bases and J by 3 bases, with 4 bases left in between. Germline CDR1 and CDR2: SGHRS and YFSETQ. The CDR3: CASSLEGYEQYF. The CDR3 nucleotides read TGCGCCAGCAGCTTGGAAGGCTACGAGCAGTACTTC.

This clonotype was found many times. The V and J genes are TRBV6-2 or TRBV6-3 and TRBJ2-7; the match to TRBD1 covers 10 bases. The V segment lost 0 bases and the J segment 5 bases; nucleotides outside the gene matches: 4. The CDR3 runs 15 residues. CDR1 is MNHEY and CDR2 is SVGEGT in the germline V gene. CDR3 sequence (DNA): TGTGCCAGCAGTTACTCGACAGGGGGCGGCGACGAGCAGTACTTC. This translates into CASSYSTGGGDEQYF.

In its sample, this clonotype was seen many times. The CDR3, as DNA: TGCAGTGCTTACCAGGCAGGGGCAATGAACACTGAAGCTTTCTTT. This encodes CSAYQAGAMNTEAFF. This chain joins TRBV20-1 and TRBJ1-1, with TRBD1 as a possible D gene (6 bases). Germline V gene data show CDR1 as DFQATT and CDR2 as SNEGSKA (reference sequence). The ends were cut back, 5 bases at V and 0 bases at J, with 16 bases in the middle. The CDR3 has 15 amino acids.

By share of the sample, this clonotype is medium-sized. The chain combines TRBV7-8 with TRBJ2-4; weak D call: TRBD2 (6 bases). The V end lost 5 bases, the J end lost 2 bases, and 13 bases lay between the germline ends. CDR3 length: 15 residues. Germline V lookup: CDR1 SGHVS, CDR2 FQNEAQ. CDR3 sequence reads: CASSIPGSTKNIQYF. CDR3 sequence (DNA): TGTGCCAGCAGCATCCCCGGGAGCACCAAAAACATTCAGTACTTC.

This clonotype is labeled medium-sized. This CDR3 is CASSLQGAFQPQHF. The CDR3 region has the DNA TGTGCCAGCAGTTTACAGGGGGCTTTTCAGCCCCAGCATTTT. The V call is TRBV6-5, the J call TRBJ1-5, with 9 nucleotides matching TRBD1. The CDR3 length is 14 residues. Germline V gene lookup returns CDR1 MNHEY and CDR2 SVGAGI. Trimming cost V 4 bases and J 6 bases; bases outside gene matches: 4.

Many counts were recorded for this clonotype. The chain has TRBV28 and TRBJ2-7, with D perhaps given as TRBD1 or TRBD2 (6 bases each). Looked up from germline, CDR1 is MDHEN and CDR2 is SYDVKM. The CDR3 totals 14 residues. V dropped 4 bases and J dropped 7 bases, with 17 bases sitting between them. CDR3 protein: CASSSAGEVFEQYF. The CDR3 nucleotides read TGTGCCAGCAGTTCGGCAGGGGAGGTCTTTGAGCAGTACTTC.

This clonotype was counted only a few times. The genes are TRBV24-1 and TRBJ2-2; D is unclear. The V end lost 7 bases, the J end lost 0 bases, and 5 bases lay between the germline ends. Germline values: CDR1 KGHDR, CDR2 SFDVKD. CDR3 size: 13 residues. The CDR3 DNA follows: TGTGCCACCAGCTTGTCGAACACCGGGGAGCTGTTTTTT. Residues: CATSLSNTGELFF.

Judged by abundance, this clonotype is medium-sized. This sequence joins TRBV28 and TRBJ1-5; possibly TRBD1 for D (5 bases). Deletions cut 6 bases from V and 2 bases from J, with 20 bases between. Germline V lookup: CDR1 MDHEN, CDR2 SYDVKM. The CDR3 is made up of 17 amino acids. In DNA, the CDR3 is TGTGCCAGCAGACCCTATCACGCGGGGGACCGCAATCAGCCCCAGCATTTT. Amino acids: CASRPYHAGDRNQPQHF.

In its sample, this clonotype was seen a few times. Written as DNA, the CDR3 is TGTGCCAGCAGTCGGGACAGGGGCGACAATGAGCAGTTCTTC. The encoded protein is CASSRDRGDNEQFF. The rearrangement links TRBV6-5 to TRBJ2-1, with 10 bases matching TRBD1. Germline V lookup: CDR1 MNHEY, CDR2 SVGAGI. V trimming: 5 bases; J trimming: 5 bases; junction bases outside the gene matches: 3. The CDR3 is 14 amino acids.

The rearrangement links TRBV25-1 to TRBJ2-3; 7 bases align to TRBD2. Germline V gene sequence: CDR1 MGHDK, CDR2 SYGVNS. Trimming removed 0 bases from V and 2 bases from J; junction bases left unmatched: 14. The CDR3 sequence is 19 residues long. The CDR3 DNA reads TGTGCCAGCAGTGAATATAGGGGCAGCGGGATGGGTCTCACAGATACGCAGTATTTT. Its protein product is CASSEYRGSGMGLTDTQYF. Combining the CDR3 with reference TRBV25-1 and TRBJ2-3 gives the whole variable domain EADIYQTPRYLVIGTGKKITLECSQTMGHDKMYWYQQDPGMELHLIHYSYGVNSTEKGDLSSESTVSRIRTEHFPLTLESARPSHTSQYLCASSEYRGSGMGLTDTQYFGPGTRLTVL.

At least ten counts were recorded for this clonotype. This sequence joins TRBV2 and TRBJ1-1; D call uncertain. CDR1 and CDR2 (germline): SNHLY, FYNNEI. The CDR3 totals 13 residues. Trimming stripped 6 bases from V and 2 bases from J, with 10 bases between. CDR3 sequence (DNA): TGTGCCAGCAGGACGACCGTTAACACTGAAGCTTTCTTT. It codes for CASRTTVNTEAFF.

V usage is TRBV12-3 or TRBV12-4 and J usage is TRBJ1-1; D gene uncertain. This CDR3 contains 13 residues. The V gene lost 6 bases and the J gene lost 0 bases, with 8 bases spanning the gap. The CDR3 DNA sequence: TGTGCCAGCAGCAATGACATGAACACTGAAGCTTTCTTT. Its translation is CASSNDMNTEAFF.

This clonotype was recorded a few times. The chain combines TRBV20-1 with TRBJ1-2, with unresolved D. Deletions cut 3 bases from V and 7 bases from J, with 12 bases between. The CDR3 is 12 amino acids. Germline V gives CDR1 DFQATT, CDR2 SNEGSKA (reference sequence). The CDR3 coding sequence is TGCAGTGCTAGCGACCCCAGGAGTGGCTACACCTTC. Encoded protein: CSASDPRSGYTF.

This clonotype was recorded many times. The V gene is TRBV29-1, the J gene TRBJ1-1; D gene ambiguous. Deletions cut 4 bases from V and 3 bases from J, with 12 bases between. This CDR3 region has 13 residues. Germline CDR1 reads SQVTM; CDR2 reads ANQGSEA. In nucleotides, the CDR3 is TGCAGCGTTGCGAAAGGCCGGGACACTGAAGCTTTCTTT. This translates into CSVAKGRDTEAFF.

The genes are TRBV19 and TRBJ1-6; 8 positions agree with TRBD1. V shed 6 bases, J shed 5 bases, and the junction held 9 bases outside the gene matches. This CDR3 spans 16 amino acids. Germline CDR1 LNHDA, CDR2 SQIVND (reference sequence). The CDR3 here is CASRYTGTGDNSPLHF. CDR3 sequence (DNA): TGTGCCAGTAGATACACCGGGACAGGAGATAATTCACCCCTCCACTTT.

At least ten counts were recorded for this clonotype. The chain has TRBV30 and TRBJ1-4; no reliable D call. CDR1 is GTSNPN and CDR2 is SVGIG in the germline V gene (reference sequence). Trimming took off 1 base at V and 0 bases at J, with 6 bases between the two ends. The CDR3 has 14 amino acids. CDR3 protein: CAWSAPATNEKLFF. The CDR3 DNA reads TGTGCCTGGAGTGCCCCAGCAACTAATGAAAAACTGTTTTTT.

This clonotype has at least ten counts. CDR3 protein: CSFLRLAGDNEQFF. The CDR3, as DNA: TGCAGCTTCCTCCGACTAGCGGGGGATAATGAGCAGTTCTTC. J is TRBJ2-1 and V is TRBV29-1; 12 bases are a match to TRBD2. Per germline, CDR1 SQVTM and CDR2 ANQGSEA. The V gene end was trimmed by 8 bases and the J gene end by 7 bases; junction bases not matched to a gene: 9. This CDR3 region has 14 residues.

The chain has TRBV2 and TRBJ2-1; 10 bases agree with TRBD1. The germline V gene encodes CDR1 SNHLY and CDR2 FYNNEI. The CDR3 is made up of 15 amino acids. V was clipped by 7 bases and J by 0 bases; unmatched bases: 3. The DNA of the CDR3 is TGTGCCAGCACCGGGGACAGGGGCTCCTACAATGAGCAGTTCTTC. It is translated as CASTGDRGSYNEQFF.

The gene calls are TRBV24-1 and TRBJ1-5; D is unresolved. The germline V gene encodes CDR1 KGHDR and CDR2 SFDVKD. V was trimmed by 4 bases and J by 0 bases, leaving 6 bases between them. The CDR3 is 14 amino acids. The CDR3 spells CATSEPYSNQPQHF. DNA for the CDR3: TGTGCCACCAGTGAGCCGTATAGCAATCAGCCCCAGCATTTT.

This clonotype was detected ten times or more. The rearrangement joins TRBV5-1 to TRBJ2-1; maybe TRBD1 (6 bases). CDR1 is SGHRS, CDR2 YFSETQ, per germline. The CDR3 consists of 15 residues. Trimming took off 4 bases at V and 0 bases at J, with 11 bases between the two ends. CDR3 coding DNA: TGCGCCAGCAGCATGACAGGACACTCCTACAATGAGCAGTTCTTC. Residues: CASSMTGHSYNEQFF. Full variable domain (missing parts from reference TRBV5-1 and TRBJ2-1): KAGVTQTPRYLIKTRGQQVTLSCSPISGHRSVSWYQQTPGQGLQFLFEYFSETQRNKGNFPGRFSGRQFSNSRSEMNVSTLELGDSALYLCASSMTGHSYNEQFFGPGTRLTVL.

The chain has TRBV7-2 and TRBJ1-1; weak D call: TRBD1 (6 bases). The CDR3 is 18 amino acids. V was trimmed by 1 base and J by 0 bases, leaving 18 bases between them. Germline lookup yields CDR1 SGHTA and CDR2 FQGNSA. As DNA, the CDR3 is TGTGCCAGCAGCTTAGGTCTGGCAGGGGACGATTTGAACACTGAAGCTTTCTTT. It specifies CASSLGLAGDDLNTEAFF.

This clonotype was counted between two and nine times. V is TRBV6-1 and J is TRBJ2-3; TRBD1 aligns across 9 bases. The CDR3 totals 14 residues. Unmatched junction bases numbered 9, after V lost 10 bases and J lost 4 bases. Per germline, CDR1 MNHNS and CDR2 SASEGT. DNA for the CDR3: TGTGCCACCGTGGGACAGGGAGGCGCAGATACGCAGTATTTT. Translated, it gives CATVGQGGADTQYF.